Described below is a single T cell receptor (beta chain) sequence and its context. In each PCR, synthetic TCR analog templates were spiked in. TCRdb's copy holds only in-frame clones and misses some; the assay was immunoSEQ multiplex PCR. The sample carries 60,000 or so clones, roughly 87% recorded once. Trimming left V 2 bases short and J 4 bases short, with 8 bases between. The CDR3 is made up of 13 amino acids. Looked up from germline, CDR1 is MNHEY and CDR2 is SVGAGI. This record comes from a study of PD-L1 blockade in urothelial cancer. Sample time point: pretreatment peripheral blood. The clonotype was recovered from a man aged 70 or older with urothelial cancer. The source was PBMCs, collected around atezolizumab (anti-PD-L1) treatment. The chain carries TRBV6-5 and TRBJ1-1; D not resolved. CDR3 DNA: TGTGCCAGCAGTTACGGGAGGTCCACTGAAGCTTTCTTT. It specifies CASSYGRSTEAFF.